What follows are 2 T cell receptor beta chains derived from one specimen sequenced in a study of blood T cell repertoires in COVID-19 (dated by TCRdb to 2020 to 2022). The library came from the immunoSEQ multiplex PCR assay. The clones in this table, taken by TCRdb from immuneACCESS, are in-frame only. Not every clone is retained; where verified, under half of the shortfall comes from an unresolved V gene, and the cause of the rest is unknown. The sample table contains some 150,000 clones; only one count was recorded for 80% of them. The leading ten clones occupy just over 0.55% of the sample. Sequenced material: peripheral blood. The receptors were sampled from a man in his fifties or sixties with acute or convalescent COVID-19.

This chain connects TRBV4-3 to TRBJ2-1; TRBD2 might be the D (5 bases). CDR1 is LGHNA, CDR2 YSLEER, per germline. Trimming took 1 base from V and 4 from J, leaving 5 bases between them. This CDR3 is 13 amino acids long. The CDR3, as DNA: TGCGCCAGCAGCCAAGCGGGATACAATGAGCAGTTCTTC. This encodes CASSQAGYNEQFF.

The chain carries TRBV9 and TRBJ2-3, with 10 positions matching TRBD2. V gave up 2 bases and J gave up 10 bases; unmatched junction bases: 10. Germline V gene data show CDR1 as SGDLS and CDR2 as YYNGEE. The length of the CDR3 is 15 residues. CDR3 DNA sequence: TGTGCCAGCAGCGTTGGTAGCGGGGGGCCCTCCGCGCAGTATTTT. It translates to CASSVGSGGPSAQYF.